What follows describes a single T cell receptor beta chain. The junction departs from the called germline gene at one end, perhaps through a read error. Both 60 Vbeta primers and 13 Jbeta primers went into the PCR. The repertoire was sequenced with immunoSEQ multiplex PCR; TCRdb's copy has only in-frame clones and lacks some. Of under 200,000 clones listed, more than 70% are singletons. This record belongs to a study of cytomegalovirus exposure and HLA in healthy donors. The CDR3 runs to 14 residues. Per germline, CDR1 SGHDT and CDR2 YYEEEE. Sequencing input: PBMCs. The sequence was collected from a man between 35 and 55 years old in good health and CMV-seropositive. The genes are TRBV5-6 and TRBJ2-4, with 8 bases identical to TRBD2. The CDR3 loop reads CASSSRSGGNSQYF. CDR3 bases: TGTGCCAGCAGCTCCCGTTCGGGGGGGAACAGTCAGTACTTC.